Each of the 32 T cell receptor beta chains below was sequenced from the same sample in a study of T cells in Graves' hyperthyroidism and ophthalmopathy. Amplification targeted TCR beta CDR3 regions from RNA transcripts. HTBI primers drove first-round RT-PCR of the TCR CDR3. One entry per CDR3 protein results from TCRdb running MiXCR on the multiplex PCR reads. The table lists 300,000 to 450,000 distinct CDR3 sequences, approximately 17% of them singletons. The material sequenced was blood. The origin of the receptors is a man between 18 and 29 years old with Graves' ophthalmopathy.

This clonotype was detected ten times or more. The rearrangement joins TRBV7-3 to TRBJ1-1, with a weak D call TRBD1 (5 bases). The V and J ends lost 0 bases and 8 bases respectively, with 10 bases between them. The CDR3 is 13 amino acids. CDR1 is SGHTA, CDR2 FQGTGA, per germline. CDR3: CASSLTGTTEAFF. As DNA, the CDR3 is TGTGCCAGCAGCTTAACAGGGACGACAGAAGCTTTCTTT. Based on the CDR3 plus reference TRBV7-3 and TRBJ1-1, the full variable domain is GAGVSQTPSNKVTEKGKYVELRCDPISGHTALYWYRQSLGQGPEFLIYFQGTGAADDSGLPNDRFFAVRPEGSVSTLKIQRTERGDSAVYLCASSLTGTTEAFFGQGTRLTVV.

This clonotype was counted only a few times. The chain combines TRBV7-9 with TRBJ2-3; 7 bases are shared with TRBD2. The length of the CDR3 is 15 residues. V was clipped by 4 bases and J by 2 bases; unmatched bases: 6. Germline V gene sequence: CDR1 SEHNR, CDR2 FQNEAQ (reference sequence). As DNA, the CDR3 is TGTGCCAGCAGCTCCCAGGGACTAACCACAGATACGCAGTATTTT. This sequence encodes CASSSQGLTTDTQYF.

The rearrangement links TRBV11-2 to TRBJ2-7; perhaps TRBD2 as D (6 bases). Germline-derived CDR1 and CDR2 are SGHAT and FQNNGV. CDR3 length equals 15 residues. The V gene lost 1 base and the J gene lost 3 bases, with 13 bases spanning the gap. Here the CDR3 reads CASSLAGVGSYEQYF. CDR3 in DNA: TGTGCCAGCAGCTTAGCGGGGGTTGGGAGCTACGAGCAGTACTTC.

The rearrangement links TRBV6-5 to TRBJ2-5, with 8 bases aligning to TRBD2. The CDR3 runs 15 residues. Germline V gene data show CDR1 as MNHEY and CDR2 as SVGAGI. V gave up 2 bases and J gave up 3 bases; unmatched junction bases: 5. This CDR3 reads CASSYAGGQEETQYF. For the CDR3, the DNA is TGTGCCAGCAGTTACGCGGGGGGCCAGGAAGAGACCCAGTACTTC.

The chain recombines TRBV29-1 with TRBJ1-1; D call uncertain. The CDR3 length is 17 residues. V lost 2 bases, J lost 0 bases, and 19 bases lay in between. Per germline, CDR1 SQVTM and CDR2 ANQGSEA. The CDR3, as DNA: TGCAGCGTTGAATCTCGAGGGCGGGAGATAGTGAACACTGAAGCTTTCTTT. Protein sequence: CSVESRGREIVNTEAFF.

Note on this clonotype: A much larger clone is a single base away; this may be a read error. The CDR3 sequence: CTSSLAGLGGPEQYF. The CDR3 DNA follows: TGTACCAGCAGCTTAGCGGGGTTAGGAGGGCCCGAGCAGTACTTC. The chain carries TRBV7-2 and TRBJ2-7, with D possibly being TRBD2 (6 bases). The CDR3 extends over 15 amino acids. Germline V lookup: CDR1 SGHTA, CDR2 FQGNSA. V dropped 0 bases and J dropped 6 bases, with 15 bases sitting between them.

This clonotype was seen repeatedly, ten times or more. The rearrangement joins TRBV6-1 to TRBJ1-2; TRBD1 matches 9 bases. This CDR3 has 13 residues. The germline V gene encodes CDR1 MNHNS and CDR2 SASEGT. The V gene end was trimmed by 5 bases and the J gene end by 6 bases; junction bases not matched to a gene: 4. The CDR3 DNA is TGTGCCAGCAGTCGGACAGGGGAGGATGGCTACACCTTC. As protein: CASSRTGEDGYTF.

The V and J genes are TRBV12-3 or TRBV12-4 and TRBJ2-1, with TRBD1 matching over 8 bases. The ends lost 3 bases at V and 6 bases at J; junction bases unmatched: 7. This CDR3 spans 15 amino acids. CDR3 region: CASSFQKGQVNEQFF. The CDR3 nucleotides read TGTGCCAGCAGTTTCCAAAAGGGACAGGTCAATGAGCAGTTCTTC.

This clonotype was counted a few times. The chain recombines TRBV9 with TRBJ2-1, with 8 bases fitting TRBD2. This CDR3 is built from 16 residues. V trimming: 0 bases; J trimming: 1 base; junction bases outside the gene matches: 3. In germline, CDR1 is SGDLS, CDR2 YYNGEE. The CDR3 DNA follows: TGTGCCAGCAGCGTAGCGGGGGGGCGGTCCTACAATGAGCAGTTCTTC. Its protein is CASSVAGGRSYNEQFF. The full variable domain, with the rest looked up from reference TRBV9 and TRBJ2-1, is DSGVTQTPKHLITATGQRVTLRCSPRSGDLSVYWYQQSLDQGLQFLIQYYNGEERAKGNILERFSAQQFPDLHSELNLSSLELGDSALYFCASSVAGGRSYNEQFFGPGTRLTVL.

This clonotype appeared many times. V and J are TRBV2 and TRBJ1-1; D perhaps matches TRBD1 (5 bases). The V gene's germline CDR1 is SNHLY and CDR2 FYNNEI. V was shortened by 4 bases and J by 1 base, with 16 bases between the two germline ends. The CDR3 covers 16 residues. The CDR3 region is CASSAWRGVENTEAFF. In DNA form, the CDR3 reads TGTGCCAGCAGTGCCTGGCGGGGCGTTGAGAACACTGAAGCTTTCTTT.

In the case of this clonotype: This sequence may be a read error, since a much larger clone differs from it by one base. The rearrangement joins TRBV7-9 to TRBJ1-2; no clear D. Germline lookup yields CDR1 SEHNR and CDR2 FQNEAQ (reference sequence). The CDR3 loop spans 11 amino acids. DNA of the CDR3: TGTACCAAGCGAAGTGGAAACGGCTACACCTTC. Its translation is CTKRSGNGYTF.

In this sample, this clonotype turned up many times. The genes are TRBV5-1 and TRBJ2-3; 10 bases map to TRBD2. Trimming cost V 6 bases and J 6 bases; bases outside gene matches: 4. The germline CDR1 and CDR2 sequences are SGHRS and YFSETQ. The CDR3 covers 13 residues. CDR3 sequence reads: CASTLAGEDTQYF. CDR3 DNA sequence: TGCGCCAGCACCCTAGCGGGGGAGGATACGCAGTATTTT.

V is TRBV7-3 and J is TRBJ2-2, with D hard to call. V lost 5 bases to trimming and J lost 7 bases, with 14 bases between them. The length of the CDR3 is 14 residues. Per the germline V gene, CDR1 is SGHTA and CDR2 is FQGTGA. The CDR3 nucleotides read TGTGCCAGCAGCCCATCCCAGTGGGGCGGGGAGCTGTTTTTT. This translates into CASSPSQWGGELFF. Full variable domain (missing parts from reference TRBV7-3 and TRBJ2-2): GAGVSQTPSNKVTEKGKYVELRCDPISGHTALYWYRQSLGQGPEFLIYFQGTGAADDSGLPNDRFFAVRPEGSVSTLKIQRTERGDSAVYLCASSPSQWGGELFFGEGSRLTVL.

V usage is TRBV9 and J usage is TRBJ2-7; no definite D call. The CDR3 sequence is 12 residues long. CDR1 SGDLS and CDR2 YYNGEE come from the germline V gene. Trimming removed 4 bases at V and 3 bases at J, with 8 bases between. The CDR3 nucleotides are TGTGCCAGCAGCTCAGAAAGCTACGAGCAGTACTTC. Translating gives CASSSESYEQYF.

The chain employs TRBV6-2 or TRBV6-3 and TRBJ2-4; D is possibly TRBD2 (5 bases). This CDR3 is built from 9 residues. Germline loops: CDR1 MNHEY, CDR2 SVGEGT. V was pared by 11 bases and J by 6 bases, with 5 bases between. The CDR3 reads CARGNIQYF. The CDR3 DNA reads as TGTGCCCGGGGAAACATTCAGTACTTC.

The count of this clonotype is one. The J gene is TRBJ2-3, the V gene TRBV3-1; perhaps TRBD2 as D (6 bases). Germline V gene sequence: CDR1 LGHDT, CDR2 YNNKEL (reference sequence). The V end was cut by 2 bases, the J end by 7 bases, with 16 bases between. This CDR3 has 15 amino acids. CDR3 amino acids: CASSQSGTSSNTQYF. CDR3 in DNA: TGTGCCAGCAGCCAATCCGGGACTTCCTCCAATACGCAGTATTTT.

A few counts support this clonotype. The gene calls are TRBV5-1 and TRBJ2-5; TRBD1 agrees at 10 bases. V shed 5 bases and J 3 bases; nucleotides not matched to a gene: 1. Per the germline V gene, CDR1 is SGHRS and CDR2 is YFSETQ. The CDR3 is made up of 13 amino acids. CDR3 in amino acids: CASRGQGEETQYF. The CDR3, as DNA: TGCGCCAGCAGAGGACAGGGGGAAGAGACCCAGTACTTC.

The chain has TRBV20-1 and TRBJ1-2; weak D call: TRBD1 (5 bases). CDR3 length: 14 residues. Germline CDR1 is DFQATT and CDR2 is SNEGSKA (reference sequence). The ends were cut back, 2 bases at V and 7 bases at J, with 17 bases in the middle. CDR3: CSARLDPGGPGYTF. The CDR3 nucleotides read TGCAGTGCTAGACTAGACCCGGGGGGACCTGGCTACACCTTC.

The V call is TRBV5-1, the J call TRBJ1-6; 7 bases match TRBD1. The CDR3 sequence is 14 residues long. The J segment lost 13 bases and the V segment lost 1 base, leaving 8 bases of the junction unmatched. The germline gives CDR1 SGHRS, CDR2 YFSETQ. CDR3 nucleotide sequence: TGCGCCAGCAGCTTGCAAAGGGACAGCAGCCCCCTCCACTTT. It yields the protein CASSLQRDSSPLHF.

This clonotype occurred a few times. The rearrangement joins TRBV6-1 to TRBJ2-6; the D call may be TRBD1 or TRBD2 (5 bases each). The CDR3 has 15 amino acids. The germline V gene encodes CDR1 MNHNS and CDR2 SASEGT. V lost 6 bases and J lost 0, with 9 bases in between. The CDR3 DNA sequence: TGTGCCAGCAGGGGGGACCTCTCTGGGGCCAACGTCCTGACTTTC. This sequence encodes CASRGDLSGANVLTF.

Details on this clonotype: A junction boundary mismatches the germline segment, possibly from a read error. V is TRBV5-1 and J is TRBJ2-7; tentative D call: TRBD1 (6 bases). The V gene's germline CDR1 is SGHRS and CDR2 YFSETQ. This CDR3 comprises 14 residues. This CDR3 reads CASSLGTGIYEQYF. CDR3 nucleotide sequence: TGTGCCAGCAGCCTGGGTACAGGGATCTACGAGCAGTACTTC.

In its sample, this clonotype was seen many times. This chain links TRBV3-1 with TRBJ2-7; a weak D match, TRBD1 (5 bases). The CDR3 loop spans 13 amino acids. V was trimmed by 5 bases and J by 2 bases, leaving 10 bases between them. From germline, CDR1 is LGHDT and CDR2 YNNKEL (reference sequence). The CDR3 here is CASSFREPYEQYF. As DNA, the CDR3 is TGTGCCAGCAGCTTCAGGGAACCCTACGAGCAGTACTTC.

This clonotype showed up just a few times. DNA for the CDR3: TGCAGCTGCAGCGGCTACAGGGCCGGGGAGCTGTTTTTT. The encoded protein is CSCSGYRAGELFF. This rearrangement joins TRBV29-1 to TRBJ2-2; D is possibly TRBD1 (6 bases). V dropped 8 bases and J dropped 6 bases, with 16 bases sitting between them. Germline lookup yields CDR1 SQVTM and CDR2 ANQGSEA. This CDR3 region has 13 residues.

This chain joins TRBV5-6 and TRBJ2-7; D may be TRBD1 or TRBD2 (5 bases each). Trimming removed 0 bases at V and 4 bases at J, with 17 bases between. Germline V gives CDR1 SGHDT, CDR2 YYEEEE. The CDR3 is 16 amino acids. The CDR3 sequence: CASSLGGALIVYEQYF. The CDR3 DNA reads TGTGCCAGCAGCTTGGGAGGGGCCCTCATAGTTTACGAGCAGTACTTC.

This clonotype was recorded many times. The chain couples TRBV12-3 or TRBV12-4 to TRBJ1-6; D perhaps matches TRBD1 (6 bases). The CDR3 has 15 residues. V gave up 4 bases and J gave up 10 bases, with 17 bases separating them. The CDR3 region is CASSSYRERVSPLHF. In DNA form, the CDR3 reads TGTGCCAGCAGTTCCTACAGGGAACGGGTATCACCCCTCCACTTT.

V usage is TRBV5-1 and J usage is TRBJ2-7; 9 bases match TRBD1. V lost 0 bases and J lost 4; bases outside the gene matches: 5. Germline CDR1 and CDR2: SGHRS and YFSETQ. There are 15 residues in the CDR3. The CDR3 region is CASSLGGQGLYEQYF. The CDR3 region has the DNA TGCGCCAGCAGCTTGGGTGGACAGGGGCTTTACGAGCAGTACTTC. Looking up the rest from reference TRBV5-1 and TRBJ2-7 gives the full variable domain: KAGVTQTPRYLIKTRGQQVTLSCSPISGHRSVSWYQQTPGQGLQFLFEYFSETQRNKGNFPGRFSGRQFSNSRSEMNVSTLELGDSALYLCASSLGGQGLYEQYFGPGTRLTVT.

This clonotype came up many times. The CDR3 protein is CASSQDGGTEQFF. The DNA for the CDR3 is TGTGCCAGCAGCCAAGATGGGGGTACTGAGCAGTTCTTC. The chain uses TRBV14 and TRBJ2-1; the D gene could be TRBD1 or TRBD2 (5 bases each). Germline V gives CDR1 SGHDN, CDR2 FVKESK. Trimming shortened V by 0 bases and J by 9 bases, and 9 bases separated the two germline ends. CDR3 length equals 13 residues.

Note on this clonotype: A much larger clone sits a single nucleotide away, making a read error possible. The V gene is TRBV11-2, the J gene TRBJ1-1, with TRBD1 identical over 8 bases. V lost 0 bases to trimming and J lost 2 bases; unmatched junction nucleotides: 5. The CDR3 length is 16 residues. Germline loops: CDR1 SGHAT, CDR2 FQNNGV. As DNA, the CDR3 is TGTGCCAGCAGCTTAGAGAATGACAGGGGAAACACTGAAGCTTTCTTT. This codes for CASSLENDRGNTEAFF.

This clonotype was detected many times. This chain joins TRBV27 and TRBJ1-2; D gene unclear. Per the germline V gene, CDR1 is MNHEY and CDR2 is SMNVEV (reference sequence). V was cut by 7 bases and J by 4 bases, with 16 bases left in between. The CDR3 has 14 residues. The CDR3: CASKQSGNTYGYTF. For the CDR3, the DNA is TGTGCCAGCAAGCAGTCGGGGAACACCTATGGCTACACCTTC.

In its sample, this clonotype was seen many times. V and J are TRBV19 and TRBJ2-1, with 10 nucleotides matching TRBD1. Germline loops: CDR1 LNHDA, CDR2 SQIVND (reference sequence). The CDR3 runs 16 residues. Trimming cost V 6 bases and J 2 bases; bases outside gene matches: 7. The CDR3 DNA follows: TGTGCCAGTAGGTCCTTTGGACAGGGGGCCTACAATGAGCAGTTCTTC. Translated: CASRSFGQGAYNEQFF.

In its sample, this clonotype was seen many times. The chain links TRBV11-2 to TRBJ1-4; D not resolved. V lost 5 bases, J lost 0 bases, and 16 bases lay in between. CDR3 length: 17 residues. Germline V lookup: CDR1 SGHAT, CDR2 FQNNGV. CDR3 region: CASSPGSLNPTNEKLFF. As DNA, the CDR3 is TGTGCCAGCAGCCCCGGAAGTCTCAACCCAACTAATGAAAAACTGTTTTTT.

This clonotype was seen ten or more times. This rearrangement joins TRBV7-2 to TRBJ2-3; D perhaps matches TRBD2 (6 bases). The CDR3 covers 14 residues. Trimming cost V 5 bases and J 4 bases, with 13 bases left between them. The V gene's germline CDR1 is SGHTA and CDR2 FQGNSA. CDR3 protein: CASSNYGGADTQYF. The CDR3 DNA is TGTGCCAGCAGCAACTATGGAGGGGCAGATACGCAGTATTTT.